A single T cell receptor beta chain is shown here with its context. The sample belongs to a study of shared clonotypes between healthy human individuals. Data came from immunoSEQ multiplex PCR; TCRdb stores just in-frame clones and leaves some out. The table has 900,000 to 1,200,000 clones, around 78% seen once. This sequence originates from a man between 18 and 35 years old in good health. Some clones in this sample may be carry-over from other donors' samples. Material for sequencing was memory CD4+ T cells from PBMCs. The subset: CD45RA-negative fraction.

This chain's CDR3 is CASSLTSGSLGEQYF. CDR3 bases: TGTGCCAGCAGCTTAACTAGCGGGAGTTTGGGCGAGCAGTACTTC. The rearrangement joins TRBV11-2 to TRBJ2-5; 11 bases are a match to TRBD2. The closer fit of TRBJ2-7 to the DNA end suggests the J call may be wrong. CDR3 length equals 15 residues. In germline, CDR1 is SGHAT, CDR2 FQNNGV.